The 7 T cell receptor beta chains listed next were all sequenced from one sample in a study of identical twins. TCRdb used MiXCR to reprocess the 5' RACE reads, holding one entry per CDR3 protein. The table has 1.5 million to 2 million distinct CDR3 sequences, around a third seen once. The sequenced sample consisted of cord blood. The source of these receptors is a newborn girl in good health.

This clonotype appeared a few times. The chain is built from TRBV3-1 and TRBJ1-4; D is unclear. In germline, CDR1 is LGHDT, CDR2 YNNKEL (reference sequence). The germline V and J ends were trimmed by 1 base and 7 bases, with 10 bases remaining between them. The CDR3 sequence is 14 residues long. CDR3 in DNA: TGTGCCAGCAGCCAAGGGTGGTTATTTGAAAAACTGTTTTTT. This codes for CASSQGWLFEKLFF. The full variable domain, its missing parts supplied by reference TRBV3-1 and TRBJ1-4, is DTAVSQTPKYLVTQMGNDKSIKCEQNLGHDTMYWYKQDSKKFLKIMFSYNNKELIINETVPNRFSPKSPDKAHLNLHINSLELGDSAVYFCASSQGWLFEKLFFGSGTQLSVL.

In its sample, this clonotype was seen a few times. J is TRBJ2-2 and V is TRBV29-1; no clear D gene. Germline V CDR1 and CDR2: SQVTM, ANQGSEA. V gave up 5 bases and J gave up 1 base, with 8 bases separating them. This CDR3 is built from 13 residues. CDR3 bases: TGCAGCGTTTGTACAGTGAACACCGGGGAGCTGTTTTTT. It codes for CSVCTVNTGELFF.

This clonotype was recorded a few times. This chain joins TRBV7-9 and TRBJ1-1; D not certain. This CDR3 spans 14 amino acids. V was shortened by 8 bases and J by 0 bases, with 13 bases between the two germline ends. Germline V lookup: CDR1 SEHNR, CDR2 FQNEAQ (reference sequence). The CDR3 here is CASRPRAMNTEAFF. The DNA for the CDR3 is TGTGCCAGCCGACCAAGGGCTATGAACACTGAAGCTTTCTTT. The whole variable domain, filled in from reference TRBV7-9 and TRBJ1-1, reads DTGVSQNPRHKITKRGQNVTFRCDPISEHNRLYWYRQTLGQGPEFLTYFQNEAQLEKSRLLSDRFSAERPKGSFSTLEIQRTEQGDSAMYLCASRPRAMNTEAFFGQGTRLTVV.

V and J are TRBV20-1 and TRBJ1-5; D perhaps matches TRBD1 (5 bases). Germline assignment: CDR1 DFQATT and CDR2 SNEGSKA (reference sequence). There are 14 residues in the CDR3. Deletions cut 5 bases from V and 0 bases from J, with 11 bases between. CDR3: CSAEGLHSNQPQHF. Written as DNA, the CDR3 is TGCAGTGCTGAGGGGCTCCATAGCAATCAGCCCCAGCATTTT.

In this sample, this clonotype turned up once. The chain carries TRBV2 and TRBJ2-4, with D perhaps assigned TRBD1 or TRBD2 (5 bases each). The V gene lost 6 bases and the J gene lost 13 bases, with 16 bases spanning the gap. The length of the CDR3 is 12 residues. Germline assignment: CDR1 SNHLY and CDR2 FYNNEI. The CDR3 nucleotides read TGTGCCAGCAGCGGGACGGACGGAAAGCAGTACTTC. Residues: CASSGTDGKQYF.

On this clonotype itself: One base away lies a much larger clone, so this may be a sequencing read error. The rearrangement uses TRBV29-1 and TRBJ2-7, with a possible D match to TRBD1 (6 bases). The germline V gene has CDR1 SQVTM and CDR2 ANQGSEA. V gave up 8 bases and J gave up 0 bases, with 11 bases separating them. The length of the CDR3 is 12 residues. The CDR3 loop reads CSIGDNSYEQYF. CDR3 nucleotide sequence: TGCAGCATTGGGGACAACTCCTACGAGCAGTACTTC.

V gene TRBV5-1 combines with J gene TRBJ1-2; D call uncertain. The CDR3 consists of 13 residues. V lost 3 bases and J lost 5, with 11 bases in between. Germline V lookup: CDR1 SGHRS, CDR2 YFSETQ. CDR3 in DNA: TGCGCCAGCAGCTCGGAGGTGGGGTATGGCTACACCTTC. This sequence encodes CASSSEVGYGYTF.